The rows below give T cell receptor beta chains drawn from one sample of a study of T cells in Graves' hyperthyroidism and ophthalmopathy. TCRdb passed the multiplex PCR reads through MiXCR, listing each CDR3 protein once. Among approximately 480,000 distinct CDR3 sequences listed, less than 25% were seen once. Specimen: blood. The origin of the receptors is a young man with Graves' hyperthyroidism. The conserved cysteine and the conserved F or W are not part of the CDR3 here. The order of the fields is V gene, CDR3 protein.

>TRBV28
ASSSGQPRFQY
>TRBV19
ASSIVGENQPQH
>TRBV2
ASSEELSLIGEQY
>TRBV29-1
SVVGTGVGGYT
>TRBV6-1
ASRDAGQPSYGYT
>TRBV6-1
ASSEGRAGRNIQY
>TRBV12-3/TRBV12-4
ASSSRDGYYGYT
>TRBV20-1
SARGDTDTEAF
>TRBV27
ASSLTGGRSNQPQH
>TRBV28
ASSLVGRYEQY
>TRBV28
ASSFDRDIHQPQH